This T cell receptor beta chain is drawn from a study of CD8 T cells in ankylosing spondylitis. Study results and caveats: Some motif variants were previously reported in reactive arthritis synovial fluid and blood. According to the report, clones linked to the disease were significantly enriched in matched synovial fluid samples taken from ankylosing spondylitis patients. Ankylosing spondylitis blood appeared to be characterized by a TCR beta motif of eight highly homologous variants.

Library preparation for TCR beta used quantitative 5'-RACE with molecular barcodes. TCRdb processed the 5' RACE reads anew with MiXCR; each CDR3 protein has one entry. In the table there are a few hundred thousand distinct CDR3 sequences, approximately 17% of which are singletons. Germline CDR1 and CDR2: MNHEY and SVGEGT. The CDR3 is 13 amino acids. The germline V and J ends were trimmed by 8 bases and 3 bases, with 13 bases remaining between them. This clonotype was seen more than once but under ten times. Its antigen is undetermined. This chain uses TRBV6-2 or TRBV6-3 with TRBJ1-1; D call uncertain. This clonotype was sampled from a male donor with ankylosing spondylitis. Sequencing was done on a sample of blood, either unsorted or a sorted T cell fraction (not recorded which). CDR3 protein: CASRKTADTEAFF. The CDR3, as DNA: TGTGCCAGCCGCAAGACCGCTGACACTGAAGCTTTCTTT.